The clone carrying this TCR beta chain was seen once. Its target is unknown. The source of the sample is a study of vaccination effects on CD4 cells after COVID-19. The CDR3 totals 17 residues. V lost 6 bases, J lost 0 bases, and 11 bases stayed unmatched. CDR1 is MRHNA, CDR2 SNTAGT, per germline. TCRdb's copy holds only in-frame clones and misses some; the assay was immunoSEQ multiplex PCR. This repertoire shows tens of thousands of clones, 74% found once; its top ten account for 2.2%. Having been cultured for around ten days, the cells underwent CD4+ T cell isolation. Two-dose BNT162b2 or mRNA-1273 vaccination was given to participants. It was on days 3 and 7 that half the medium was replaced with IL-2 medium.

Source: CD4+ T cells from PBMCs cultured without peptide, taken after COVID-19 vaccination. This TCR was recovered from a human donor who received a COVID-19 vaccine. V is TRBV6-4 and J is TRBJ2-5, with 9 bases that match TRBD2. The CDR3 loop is CASRISGGIPYQETQYF. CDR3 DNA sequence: TGTGCCAGCAGGATTAGCGGGGGCATACCATACCAAGAGACCCAGTACTTC.